The following is a T cell receptor (beta chain) sequence with its context. What this receptor recognizes is not known. No much larger clone is present one base from it, and per-base qualities are unavailable. This specimen belongs to a study of blood T cell repertoires in COVID-19 (dated by TCRdb to 2020 to 2021). Study-wide context: Samples covering the acute and convalescent phases of COVID-19 were provided by collaborators in the United States, Italy and Spain. The material from the prospective study consisted of cDNA or gDNA derived from T cells, B-cell-depleted T cells, or PBMCs. Deeply sampled blood TCRbeta repertoires from subjects exposed to, actively infected with, or recovered from COVID-19 were included in the dataset. The repertoires were released in a freely available public database meant as a resource for research on the immune response to SARS-CoV-2. Samples were obtained from the ongoing ImmuneRACE study (first 160 participants) and from 1,000 to 1,500 subjects provided by 6 global collaborators. Sample metadata almost always included a de-identified subject ID, COVID-19 status, age in years and sex. Where HLA class I and class II types were available, the types were taken from metadata supplied by the sample provider, not from assay-based typing.

V drops 2 bases and J drops 4 bases, leaving 5 bases in between. For CDR1 and CDR2, the germline V gene lists MNHEY and SVGAGI. The CDR3 measures 12 amino acids from cysteine to phenylalanine. Only the CDR3 portion is preserved as DNA: 36 bases, with reading frame beginning at the first base. TCRbeta CDR3 regions were amplified from genomic DNA by means of the immunoSEQ Assay, a bias-controlled multiplex PCR. The published analysis was carried out like this. The number of nucleated cells in each sample was estimated from the amplification of reference gene primers within the assay. To quantify the absolute abundance of each unique TCRbeta CDR3 rearrangement, sequence reads were collapsed and filtered. For each sample, productive Simpson clonality was calculated by taking the square root of Simpson's diversity index across productive rearrangements. Held by TCRdb, this immuneACCESS table contains in-frame sequences only and omits some clones. Under half of the omission traces to an unresolved V gene where checked; the cause of the rest is unknown. V and J calls and clone size are as listed in that table; D and trimming were resolved from the DNA. The sample includes about 90,000 clones, with roughly 72% observed a single time. Of the sample, about 6.5% falls within the top ten clones.

Broader findings and caveats from the paper: The amount of clinical and demographic metadata varied by source and participant and was provided uncurated.

Collaborating institutions collected whole blood in K2EDTA tubes following their own protocols. Collaborator samples were shipped for TCRbeta analysis as frozen whole blood, isolated PBMCs, or DNA extracted from either sample type. The sample comprised peripheral blood. The sequence is built from TRBV6-5 and TRBJ1-1; tentative D gene TRBD1, with 5 bases matching. This clonotype was obtained from a man aged 70-80 years with acute or convalescent COVID-19. The DNA reads TGTGCCAGCAGTTACGGGGCCACTGAAGCTTTCTTT. Its protein product is CASSYGATEAFF.